The clone carrying this T cell receptor beta chain appeared a few times. Its specificity is unknown. In germline, CDR1 is SNHLY, CDR2 FYNNEI. V was trimmed by 4 bases and J by 6 bases, leaving 13 bases between them. This CDR3 has 14 amino acids. Authors' processing steps: Counting gave a median of around 100,000 TCRs per sample, with values ranging from about 23,224 to 700,000. Each CDR3 protein gets one entry after TCRdb re-called the RACE reads with MiXCR. The V and J calls come from TCRdb's annotation, not from the publication. The sample includes about 340,000 distinct CDR3 sequences, around 7% of them seen just once. The time point was: patch test 1, 2 weeks after DPC sensitization. The sample's treatment: therapeutic diphenylcyclopropenone sensitization with weekly scalp DPC. This sample was taken from a study of human T cells and chemical hapten exposure. Study-wide context: Throughout a study of approximately 5 months, patients underwent weekly scalp administration of diphenylcyclopropenone doses. The study traced per-sample TCR yield variation mainly to small differences in pooled library volumes. Study observations and caveats: As the donors had alopecia, their immune response may differ from healthy people's.

This chain joins TRBV2 and TRBJ1-5, with D unclear. The receptor was derived from a woman between 18 and 29 years old with alopecia areata. Some clones in this sample may be carry-over from other donors' samples. Sequencing used whole blood, obtained in connection with sensitization to the hapten diphenylcyclopropenone (DPC). This CDR3 reads CASSVVSDSQPQHF. The CDR3 DNA sequence: TGTGCCAGCAGTGTGGTTTCCGATAGTCAGCCCCAGCATTTT.